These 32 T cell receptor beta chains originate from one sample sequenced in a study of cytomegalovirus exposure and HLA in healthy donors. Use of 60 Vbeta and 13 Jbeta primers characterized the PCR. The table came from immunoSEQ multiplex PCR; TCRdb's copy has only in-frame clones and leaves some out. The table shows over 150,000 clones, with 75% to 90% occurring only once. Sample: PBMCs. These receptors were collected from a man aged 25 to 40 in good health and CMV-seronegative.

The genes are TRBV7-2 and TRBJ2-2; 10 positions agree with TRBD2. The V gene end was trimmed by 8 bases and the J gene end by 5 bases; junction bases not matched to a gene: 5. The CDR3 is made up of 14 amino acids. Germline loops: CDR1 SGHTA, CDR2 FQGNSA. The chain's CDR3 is CASLSGGYTGELFF. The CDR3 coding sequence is TGTGCCAGCCTTAGCGGGGGGTATACCGGGGAGCTGTTTTTT.

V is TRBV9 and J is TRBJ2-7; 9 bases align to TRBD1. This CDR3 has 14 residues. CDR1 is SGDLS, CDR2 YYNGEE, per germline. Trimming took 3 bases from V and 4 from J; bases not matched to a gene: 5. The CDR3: CASSGYRGRYEQYF. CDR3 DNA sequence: TGTGCCAGCAGCGGATACAGGGGGCGTTACGAGCAGTACTTC.

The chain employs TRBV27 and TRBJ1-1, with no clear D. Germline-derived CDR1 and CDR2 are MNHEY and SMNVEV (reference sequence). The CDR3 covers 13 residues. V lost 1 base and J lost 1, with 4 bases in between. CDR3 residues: CASSLFRNTEAFF. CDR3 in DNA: TGTGCCAGCAGTTTATTCCGGAACACTGAAGCTTTCTTT.

The CDR3 nucleotides read TGTGCCAGTGGCGGGCCTGGTCCCACAGATACGCAGTATTTT. Amino acids: CASGGPGPTDTQYF. The chain combines TRBV6-5 with TRBJ2-3, with a tentative D call TRBD2 (5 bases). Germline assignment: CDR1 MNHEY and CDR2 SVGAGI. The CDR3 is 14 residues long. Trimming shortened V by 9 bases and J by 2 bases, and 15 bases separated the two germline ends.

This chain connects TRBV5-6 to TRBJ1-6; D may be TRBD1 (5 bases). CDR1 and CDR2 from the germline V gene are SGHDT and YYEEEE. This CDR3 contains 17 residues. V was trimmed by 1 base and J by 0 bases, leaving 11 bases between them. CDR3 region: CASSLRQSGSYNSPLHF. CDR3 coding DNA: TGTGCCAGCAGCTTGAGACAGTCGGGCTCCTATAATTCACCCCTCCACTTT. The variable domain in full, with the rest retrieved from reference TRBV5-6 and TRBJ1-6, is DAGVTQSPTHLIKTRGQQVTLRCSPKSGHDTVSWYQQALGQGPQFIFQYYEEEERQRGNFPDRFSGHQFPNYSSELNVNALLLGDSALYLCASSLRQSGSYNSPLHFGNGTRLTVT.

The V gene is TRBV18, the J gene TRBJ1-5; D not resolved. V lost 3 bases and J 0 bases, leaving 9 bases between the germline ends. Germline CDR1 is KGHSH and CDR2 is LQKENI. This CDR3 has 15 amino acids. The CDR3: CASSPEPYSNQPQHF. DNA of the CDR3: TGTGCCAGCTCACCGGAGCCCTATAGCAATCAGCCCCAGCATTTT.

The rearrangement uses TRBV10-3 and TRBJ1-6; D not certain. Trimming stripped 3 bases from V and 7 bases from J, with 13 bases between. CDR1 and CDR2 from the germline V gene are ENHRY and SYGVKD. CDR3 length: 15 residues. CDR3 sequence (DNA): TGTGCCATCAGTGATGGCTTACATCCAAATTCACCCCTCCACTTT. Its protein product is CAISDGLHPNSPLHF.

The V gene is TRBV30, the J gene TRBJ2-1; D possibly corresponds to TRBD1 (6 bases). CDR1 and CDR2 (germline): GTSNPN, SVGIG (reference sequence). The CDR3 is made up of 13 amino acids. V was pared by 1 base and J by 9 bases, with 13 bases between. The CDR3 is CAWSGGLGGEQFF. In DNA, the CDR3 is TGTGCCTGGAGTGGGGGGCTCGGCGGTGAGCAGTTCTTC. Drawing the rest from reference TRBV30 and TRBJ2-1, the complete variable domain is SQTIHQWPATLVQPVGSPLSLECTVEGTSNPNLYWYRQAAGRGLQLLFYSVGIGQISSEVPQNLSASRPQDRQFILSSKKLLLSDSGFYLCAWSGGLGGEQFFGPGTRLTVL.

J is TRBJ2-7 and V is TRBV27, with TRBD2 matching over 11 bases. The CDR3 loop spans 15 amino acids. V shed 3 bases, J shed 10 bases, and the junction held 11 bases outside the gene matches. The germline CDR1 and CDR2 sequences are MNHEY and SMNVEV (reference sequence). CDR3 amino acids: CASSFSGIAGGPQYF. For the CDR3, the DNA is TGTGCCAGCAGTTTTTCCGGAATAGCGGGAGGGCCTCAGTACTTC.

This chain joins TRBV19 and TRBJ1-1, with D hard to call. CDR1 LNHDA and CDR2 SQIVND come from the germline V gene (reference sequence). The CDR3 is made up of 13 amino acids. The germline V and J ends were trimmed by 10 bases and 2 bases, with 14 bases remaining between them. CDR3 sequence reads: CATSAGFNTEAFF. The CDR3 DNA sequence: TGTGCCACTTCCGCGGGGTTTAACACTGAAGCTTTCTTT.

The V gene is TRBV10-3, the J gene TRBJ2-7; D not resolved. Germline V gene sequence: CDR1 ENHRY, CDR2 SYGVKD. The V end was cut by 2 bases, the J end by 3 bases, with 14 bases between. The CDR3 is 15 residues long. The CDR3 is CAISEGQPTFYEQYF. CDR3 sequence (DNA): TGTGCCATCAGTGAGGGGCAGCCAACCTTCTACGAGCAGTACTTC.

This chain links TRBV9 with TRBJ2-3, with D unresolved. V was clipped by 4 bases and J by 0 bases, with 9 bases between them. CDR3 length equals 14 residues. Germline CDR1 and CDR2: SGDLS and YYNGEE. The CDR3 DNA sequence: TGTGCCAGCAGCCCTACTCCTAGCACAGATACGCAGTATTTT. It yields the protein CASSPTPSTDTQYF.

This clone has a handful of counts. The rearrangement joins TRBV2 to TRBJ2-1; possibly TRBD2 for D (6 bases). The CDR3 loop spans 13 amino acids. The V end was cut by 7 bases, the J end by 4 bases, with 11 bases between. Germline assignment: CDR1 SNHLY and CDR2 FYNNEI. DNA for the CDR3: TGTGCCAGCAACTGGGGGGAATACAATGAGCAGTTCTTC. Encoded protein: CASNWGEYNEQFF.

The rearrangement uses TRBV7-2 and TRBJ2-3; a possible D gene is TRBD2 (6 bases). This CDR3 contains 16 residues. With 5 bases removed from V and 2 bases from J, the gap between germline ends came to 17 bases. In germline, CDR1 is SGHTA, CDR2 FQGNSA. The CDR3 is CASSPWDGGVTDTQYF. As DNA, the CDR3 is TGTGCCAGCAGCCCTTGGGACGGGGGAGTCACAGATACGCAGTATTTT. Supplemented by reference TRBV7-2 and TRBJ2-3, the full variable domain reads GAGVSQSPSNKVTEKGKDVELRCDPISGHTALYWYRQSLGQGLEFLIYFQGNSAPDKSGLPSDRFSAERTGGSVSTLTIQRTQQEDSAVYLCASSPWDGGVTDTQYFGPGTRLTVL.

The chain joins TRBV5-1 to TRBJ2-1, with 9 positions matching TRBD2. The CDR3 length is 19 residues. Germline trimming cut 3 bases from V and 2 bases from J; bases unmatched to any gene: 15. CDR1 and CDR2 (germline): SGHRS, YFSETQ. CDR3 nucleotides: TGCGCCAGCAGCTCGTCACGGGCGAGCGGGAGGATCCCCTACAATGAGCAGTTCTTC. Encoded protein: CASSSSRASGRIPYNEQFF.

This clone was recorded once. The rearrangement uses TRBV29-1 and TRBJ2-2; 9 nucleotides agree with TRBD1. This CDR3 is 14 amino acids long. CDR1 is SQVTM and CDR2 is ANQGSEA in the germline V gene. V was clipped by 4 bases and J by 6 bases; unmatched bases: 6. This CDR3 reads CSVGQGGTAGELFF. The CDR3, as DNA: TGCAGCGTTGGACAGGGGGGGACGGCCGGGGAGCTGTTTTTT.

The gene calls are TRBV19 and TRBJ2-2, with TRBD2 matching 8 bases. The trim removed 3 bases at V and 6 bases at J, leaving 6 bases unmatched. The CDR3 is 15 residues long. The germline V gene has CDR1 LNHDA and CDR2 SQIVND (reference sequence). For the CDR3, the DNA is TGTGCCAGTAGTATGGGGCGGGGGGCCCCCGGGGAGCTGTTTTTT. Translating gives CASSMGRGAPGELFF.

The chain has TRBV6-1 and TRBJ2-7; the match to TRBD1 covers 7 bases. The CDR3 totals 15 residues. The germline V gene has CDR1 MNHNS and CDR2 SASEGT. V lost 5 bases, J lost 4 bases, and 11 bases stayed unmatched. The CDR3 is CASSRQGVRGYEQYF. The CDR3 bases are TGTGCCAGCAGTCGTCAGGGGGTAAGGGGGTACGAGCAGTACTTC.

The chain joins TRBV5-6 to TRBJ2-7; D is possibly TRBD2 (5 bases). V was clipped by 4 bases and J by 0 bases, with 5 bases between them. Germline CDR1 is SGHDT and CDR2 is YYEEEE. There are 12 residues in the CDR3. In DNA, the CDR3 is TGTGCCAGCAGCGAGGGCTCCTACGAGCAGTACTTC. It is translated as CASSEGSYEQYF.

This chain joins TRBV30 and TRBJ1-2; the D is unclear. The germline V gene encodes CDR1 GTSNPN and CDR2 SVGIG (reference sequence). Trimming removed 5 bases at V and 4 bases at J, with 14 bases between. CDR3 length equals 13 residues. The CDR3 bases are TGTGCCTGGGGAGCGTCTAACCCCTATGGCTACACCTTC. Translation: CAWGASNPYGYTF.

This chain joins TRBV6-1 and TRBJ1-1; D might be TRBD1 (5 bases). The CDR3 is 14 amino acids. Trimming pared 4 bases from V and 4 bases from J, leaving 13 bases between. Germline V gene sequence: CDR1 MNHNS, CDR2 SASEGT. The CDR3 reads CASSAPIRVTEAFF. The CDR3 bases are TGTGCCAGCAGTGCTCCAATCAGGGTCACTGAAGCTTTCTTT.

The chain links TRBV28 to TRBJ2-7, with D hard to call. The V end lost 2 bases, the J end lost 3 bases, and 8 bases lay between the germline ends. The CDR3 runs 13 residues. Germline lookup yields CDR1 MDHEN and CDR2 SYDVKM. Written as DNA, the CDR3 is TGTGCCAGCAGTTTAACAGTTTACTACGAGCAGTACTTC. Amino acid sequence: CASSLTVYYEQYF.

CDR3 residues: CASSSGDSFYEQYF. In DNA, the CDR3 is TGTGCCAGCAGCTCGGGGGACAGTTTCTACGAGCAGTACTTC. The chain has TRBV5-6 and TRBJ2-7, with D tentatively TRBD1 (7 bases). This CDR3 contains 14 residues. V shed 3 bases and J shed 3 bases, with 13 bases lying between them. The germline gives CDR1 SGHDT, CDR2 YYEEEE.

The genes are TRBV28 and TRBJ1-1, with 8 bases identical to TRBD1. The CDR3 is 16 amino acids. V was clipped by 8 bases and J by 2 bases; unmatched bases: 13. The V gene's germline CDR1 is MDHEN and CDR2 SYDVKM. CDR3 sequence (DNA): TGTGCCAGCTCCCGCTCCGGGGGGACAGGCAACACTGAAGCTTTCTTT. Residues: CASSRSGGTGNTEAFF.

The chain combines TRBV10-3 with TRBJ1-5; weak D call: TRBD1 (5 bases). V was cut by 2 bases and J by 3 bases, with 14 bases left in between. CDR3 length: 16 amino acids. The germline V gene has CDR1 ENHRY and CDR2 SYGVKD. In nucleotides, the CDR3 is TGTGCCATCAGTGAGGAGTGGGTAGGGGACAATCAGCCCCAGCATTTT. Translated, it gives CAISEEWVGDNQPQHF.

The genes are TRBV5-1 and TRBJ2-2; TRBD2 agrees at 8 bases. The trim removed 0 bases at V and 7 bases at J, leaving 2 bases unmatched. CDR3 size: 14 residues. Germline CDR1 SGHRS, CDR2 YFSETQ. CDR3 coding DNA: TGCGCCAGCAGCTTGGGACTAGCGAACGGGGAGCTGTTTTTT. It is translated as CASSLGLANGELFF.

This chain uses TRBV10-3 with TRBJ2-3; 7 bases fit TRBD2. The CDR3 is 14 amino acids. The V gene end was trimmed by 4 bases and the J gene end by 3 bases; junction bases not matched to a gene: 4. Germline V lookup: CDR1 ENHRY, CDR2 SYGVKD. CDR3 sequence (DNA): TGTGCCATCAGTGGTTCCGGGAGGACAGATACGCAGTATTTT. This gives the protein CAISGSGRTDTQYF.

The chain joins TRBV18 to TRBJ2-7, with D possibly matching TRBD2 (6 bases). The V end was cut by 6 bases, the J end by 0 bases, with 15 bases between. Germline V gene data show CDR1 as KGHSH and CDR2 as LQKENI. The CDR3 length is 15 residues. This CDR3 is CASSRRDFSSYEQYF. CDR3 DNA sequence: TGTGCCAGCTCCCGCCGGGACTTCAGCTCCTACGAGCAGTACTTC.

The DNA of the CDR3 is TGTGCCACCCGGACGTTGGGAGGGCTGGACTACGAGCAGTACTTC. The encoded protein is CATRTLGGLDYEQYF. The gene calls are TRBV6-5 and TRBJ2-7, with 7 positions matching TRBD2. The CDR3 covers 15 residues. V lost 10 bases, J lost 3 bases, and 15 bases stayed unmatched. Germline V gene data show CDR1 as MNHEY and CDR2 as SVGAGI.

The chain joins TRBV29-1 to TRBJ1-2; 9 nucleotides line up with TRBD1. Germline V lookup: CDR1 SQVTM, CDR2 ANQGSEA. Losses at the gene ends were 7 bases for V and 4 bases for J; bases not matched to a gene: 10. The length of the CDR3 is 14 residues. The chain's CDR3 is CSASGTGMIYGYTF. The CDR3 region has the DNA TGCAGCGCCTCGGGGACAGGGATGATCTATGGCTACACCTTC.

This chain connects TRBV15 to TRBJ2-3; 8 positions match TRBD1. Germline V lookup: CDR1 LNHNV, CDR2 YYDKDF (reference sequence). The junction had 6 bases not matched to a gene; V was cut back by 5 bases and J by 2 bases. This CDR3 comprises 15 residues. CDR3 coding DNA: TGTGCCACCAGCTCCCGGGACAGGCTCACAGATACGCAGTATTTT. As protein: CATSSRDRLTDTQYF. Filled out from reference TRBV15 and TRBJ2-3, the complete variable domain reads DAMVIQNPRYQVTQFGKPVTLSCSQTLNHNVMYWYQQKSSQAPKLLFHYYDKDFNNEADTPDNFQSRRPNTSFCFLDIRSPGLGDTAMYLCATSSRDRLTDTQYFGPGTRLTVL.

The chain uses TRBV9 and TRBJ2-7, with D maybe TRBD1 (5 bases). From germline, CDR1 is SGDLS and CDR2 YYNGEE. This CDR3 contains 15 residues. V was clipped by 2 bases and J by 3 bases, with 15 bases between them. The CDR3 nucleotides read TGTGCCAGCAGCGTGCTGTGGGGCCCCGGCTACGAGCAGTACTTC. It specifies CASSVLWGPGYEQYF.